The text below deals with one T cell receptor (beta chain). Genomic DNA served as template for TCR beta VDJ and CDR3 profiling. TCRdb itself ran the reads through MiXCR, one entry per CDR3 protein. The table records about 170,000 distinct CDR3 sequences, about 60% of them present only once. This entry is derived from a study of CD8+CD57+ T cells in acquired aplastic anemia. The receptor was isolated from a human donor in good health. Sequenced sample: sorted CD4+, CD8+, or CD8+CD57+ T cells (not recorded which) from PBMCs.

The CDR3 DNA reads as TGTGCCAGTAATCGAGGACCGAACTATGGCTACACCTTC. The encoded protein is CASNRGPNYGYTF. The chain combines TRBV19 with TRBJ1-2; D unclear. The CDR3 consists of 13 residues. Germline lookup yields CDR1 LNHDA and CDR2 SQIVND (reference sequence). Trimming took off 7 bases at V and 2 bases at J, with 11 bases between the two ends.